The 5 T cell receptor beta chains reported below all come from one sample, sequenced in a study of blood T cell repertoires in COVID-19. Generated by immunoSEQ multiplex PCR, the TCRdb table keeps only in-frame clones and is missing some. This sample has a few hundred thousand clones, with 88% found just once. The sequenced sample was PBMCs or T cells enriched from blood (not recorded which). Every receptor here comes from a woman in her 50s with acute COVID-19.

The CDR3 bases are TGTGCCGCGAGACCGGGAGGGCTCACCGGGGAGCTGTTTTTT. Translating gives CAARPGGLTGELFF. This chain connects TRBV28 to TRBJ2-2, with 8 bases identical to TRBD2. CDR1 is MDHEN, CDR2 SYDVKM, per germline. The junction had 9 bases not matched to a gene; V was cut back by 11 bases and J by 4 bases. This CDR3 has 14 amino acids.

This clone was counted once. The V gene is TRBV30, the J gene TRBJ2-5; 7 bases fit TRBD1. The V gene's germline CDR1 is GTSNPN and CDR2 SVGIG (reference sequence). The CDR3 has 18 amino acids. V gave up 2 bases and J gave up 5 bases; unmatched junction bases: 20. The CDR3 protein is CAWSPNRGIPAVGETQYF. CDR3 coding DNA: TGTGCCTGGAGTCCTAACAGGGGAATCCCAGCGGTAGGGGAGACCCAGTACTTC.

V usage is TRBV11-1 and J usage is TRBJ1-1, with D uncertain. The ends were cut back, 6 bases at V and 8 bases at J, with 10 bases in the middle. The germline CDR1 and CDR2 sequences are SGHAT and FQDESV (reference sequence). This CDR3 has 11 amino acids. CDR3 in DNA: TGTGCCAGCAGTCGGGTAGCGGAAGCTTTCTTT. Translation: CASSRVAEAFF.

This clone was detected only a few times. The V gene is TRBV28, the J gene TRBJ1-2; D is possibly TRBD1 (5 bases). The ends were cut back, 7 bases at V and 5 bases at J, with 11 bases in the middle. The CDR3 contains 12 residues. Germline V lookup: CDR1 MDHEN, CDR2 SYDVKM. The CDR3 region has the DNA TGTGCCAGCAACCAGGGTGGGTATGGCTACACCTTC. Encoded protein: CASNQGGYGYTF.

The gene calls are TRBV2 and TRBJ2-4; 9 bases map to TRBD2. V trimming: 5 bases; J trimming: 2 bases; junction bases outside the gene matches: 7. CDR1 and CDR2 from the germline V gene are SNHLY and FYNNEI. This CDR3 contains 16 residues. DNA of the CDR3: TGTGCCAGCAGTCCTCTAGCGGGAAGGACCAAAAACATTCAGTACTTC. Its translation is CASSPLAGRTKNIQYF.